The sequence of this T cell receptor beta chain was determined in a study of beta chain features in type 1 diabetes. Overall study: The study examined about 100 million sorted cells across all samples.

CDR3 length: 15 amino acids. Germline CDR1 is SNHLY and CDR2 is FYNNEI. The trim removed 3 bases at V and 3 bases at J, leaving 4 bases unmatched. Blood was drawn once from each donor into heparinised tubes. The draws averaged around 110 mL. Sequencing targeted expressed TCRB transcripts, as all isolated RNA had been reverse transcribed. About 3.6 million reads on average were seen across naive, central memory and regulatory T cell samples. The method was immunoSEQ multiplex PCR; TCRdb's version includes in-frame clones alone and lacks a portion of them. The sample holds about 330,000 clones; approximately 10% are singletons and the top ten take 0.015%.

Sample: naive CD4+ T cells from blood. The TCR sequence derives from a woman aged 30 to 39 in good health. This chain connects TRBV2 to TRBJ2-2, with 7 bases lining up with TRBD2. CDR3 protein: CASSEEAGDTGELFF. The CDR3 DNA reads TGTGCCAGCAGTGAGGAGGCGGGGGACACCGGGGAGCTGTTTTTT.